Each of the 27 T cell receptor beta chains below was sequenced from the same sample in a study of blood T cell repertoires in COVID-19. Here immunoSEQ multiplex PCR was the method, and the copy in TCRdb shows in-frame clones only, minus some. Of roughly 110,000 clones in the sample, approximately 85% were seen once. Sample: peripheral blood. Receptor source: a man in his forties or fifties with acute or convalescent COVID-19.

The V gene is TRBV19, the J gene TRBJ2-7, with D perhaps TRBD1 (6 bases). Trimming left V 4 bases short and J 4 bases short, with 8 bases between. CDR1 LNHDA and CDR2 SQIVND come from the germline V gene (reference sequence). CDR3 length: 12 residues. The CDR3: CASSNRGYEQYF. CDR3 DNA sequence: TGTGCCAGTAGTAATAGGGGGTACGAGCAGTACTTC.

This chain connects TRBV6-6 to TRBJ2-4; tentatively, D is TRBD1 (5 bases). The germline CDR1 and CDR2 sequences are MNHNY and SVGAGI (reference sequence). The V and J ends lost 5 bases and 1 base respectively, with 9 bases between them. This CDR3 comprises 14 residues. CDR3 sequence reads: CASSQTVAKNIQYF. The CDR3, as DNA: TGTGCCAGCAGTCAGACAGTTGCCAAAAACATTCAGTACTTC.

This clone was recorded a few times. CDR3 nucleotide sequence: TGCAGTGCTAGAGTAGACTATGGCTACACCTTC. Amino acid sequence: CSARVDYGYTF. The chain carries TRBV20-1 and TRBJ1-2; D remains unclear. V was clipped by 1 base and J by 3 bases, with 3 bases between them. CDR1 and CDR2 from the germline V gene are DFQATT and SNEGSKA (reference sequence). The CDR3 runs to 11 residues.

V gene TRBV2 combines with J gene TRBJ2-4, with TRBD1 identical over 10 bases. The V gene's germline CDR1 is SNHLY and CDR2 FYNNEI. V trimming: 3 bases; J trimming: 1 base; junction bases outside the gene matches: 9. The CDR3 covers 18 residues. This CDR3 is CASSDRDRGREAKNIQYF. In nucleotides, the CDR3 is TGTGCCAGCAGTGACCGAGACAGGGGGCGCGAGGCCAAAAACATTCAGTACTTC.

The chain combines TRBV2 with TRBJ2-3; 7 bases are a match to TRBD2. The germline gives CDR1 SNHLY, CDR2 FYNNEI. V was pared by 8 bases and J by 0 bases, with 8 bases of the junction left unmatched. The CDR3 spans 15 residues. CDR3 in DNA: TGTGCCAGCGGAAGCGGGACCACTAGCACAGATACGCAGTATTTT. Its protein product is CASGSGTTSTDTQYF.

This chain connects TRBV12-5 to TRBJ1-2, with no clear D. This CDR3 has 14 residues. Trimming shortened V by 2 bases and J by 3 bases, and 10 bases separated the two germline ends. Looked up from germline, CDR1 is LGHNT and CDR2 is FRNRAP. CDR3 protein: CASGLQEEYYGYTF. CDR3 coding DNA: TGTGCTAGTGGTTTGCAAGAGGAGTACTATGGCTACACCTTC.

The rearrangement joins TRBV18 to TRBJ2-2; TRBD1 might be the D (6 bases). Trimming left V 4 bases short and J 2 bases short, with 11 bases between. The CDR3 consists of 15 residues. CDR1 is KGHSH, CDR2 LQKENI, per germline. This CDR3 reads CASSLQGFNTGELFF. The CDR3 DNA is TGTGCCAGCTCACTACAGGGTTTCAACACCGGGGAGCTGTTTTTT.

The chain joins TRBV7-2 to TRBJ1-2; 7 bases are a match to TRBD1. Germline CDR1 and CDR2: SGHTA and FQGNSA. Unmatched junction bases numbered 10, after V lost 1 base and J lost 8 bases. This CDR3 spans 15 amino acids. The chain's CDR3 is CASSLEGARSRGYTF. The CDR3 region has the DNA TGTGCCAGCAGCTTAGAGGGGGCTAGGTCACGCGGCTACACCTTC.

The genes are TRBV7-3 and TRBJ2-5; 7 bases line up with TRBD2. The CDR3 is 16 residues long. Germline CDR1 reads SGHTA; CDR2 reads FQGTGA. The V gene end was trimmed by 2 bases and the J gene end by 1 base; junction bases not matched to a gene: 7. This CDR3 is CASSLVPGGGQETQYF. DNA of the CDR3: TGTGCCAGCAGCTTAGTTCCTGGGGGGGGCCAAGAGACCCAGTACTTC.

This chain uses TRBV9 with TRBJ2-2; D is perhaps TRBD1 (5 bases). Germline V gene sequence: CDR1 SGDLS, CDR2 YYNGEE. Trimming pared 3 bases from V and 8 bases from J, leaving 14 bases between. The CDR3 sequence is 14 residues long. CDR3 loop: CASSADIADGELFF. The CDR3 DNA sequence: TGTGCCAGCAGCGCGGACATTGCGGATGGGGAGCTGTTTTTT.

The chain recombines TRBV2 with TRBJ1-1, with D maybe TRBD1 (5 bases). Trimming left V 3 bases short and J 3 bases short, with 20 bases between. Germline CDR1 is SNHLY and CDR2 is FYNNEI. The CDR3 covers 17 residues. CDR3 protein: CASSDGGARGQDTEAFF. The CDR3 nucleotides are TGTGCCAGCAGTGATGGTGGGGCTAGGGGTCAGGACACTGAAGCTTTCTTT.

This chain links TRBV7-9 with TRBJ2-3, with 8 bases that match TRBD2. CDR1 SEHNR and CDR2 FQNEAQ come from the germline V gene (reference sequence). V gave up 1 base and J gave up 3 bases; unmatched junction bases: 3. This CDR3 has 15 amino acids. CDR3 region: CASSLGAGETDTQYF. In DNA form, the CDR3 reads TGTGCCAGCAGCTTAGGAGCGGGGGAGACAGATACGCAGTATTTT.

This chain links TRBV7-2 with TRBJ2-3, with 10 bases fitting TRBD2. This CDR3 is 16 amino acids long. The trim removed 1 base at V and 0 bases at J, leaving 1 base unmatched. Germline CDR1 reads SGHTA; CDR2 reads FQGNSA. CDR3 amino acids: CASSLELAGSTDTQYF. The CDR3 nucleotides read TGTGCCAGCAGCTTAGAACTAGCGGGGAGCACAGATACGCAGTATTTT.

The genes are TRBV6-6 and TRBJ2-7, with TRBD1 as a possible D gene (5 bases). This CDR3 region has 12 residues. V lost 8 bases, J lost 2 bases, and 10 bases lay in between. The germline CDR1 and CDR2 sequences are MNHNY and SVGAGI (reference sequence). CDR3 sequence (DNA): TGTGCCAGCGGGGCAGGAACCTACGAGCAGTACTTC. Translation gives CASGAGTYEQYF.

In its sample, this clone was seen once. CDR3 bases: TGTGCCAGCAGTGAAAGAAGAGGGGGACAGGGGGTGCTAGATACGCAGTATTTT. Its translation is CASSERRGGQGVLDTQYF. V usage is TRBV2 and J usage is TRBJ2-3; 11 bases are shared with TRBD1. This CDR3 contains 18 residues. Unmatched junction bases numbered 12, after V lost 2 bases and J lost 5 bases. Germline CDR1 reads SNHLY; CDR2 reads FYNNEI.

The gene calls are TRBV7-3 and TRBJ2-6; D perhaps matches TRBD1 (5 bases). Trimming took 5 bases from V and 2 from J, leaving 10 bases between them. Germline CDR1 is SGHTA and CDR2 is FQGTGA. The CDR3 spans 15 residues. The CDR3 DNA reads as TGTGCCAGCAGCCCAGACAGAGCTGGGGCCAACGTCCTGACTTTC. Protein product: CASSPDRAGANVLTF.

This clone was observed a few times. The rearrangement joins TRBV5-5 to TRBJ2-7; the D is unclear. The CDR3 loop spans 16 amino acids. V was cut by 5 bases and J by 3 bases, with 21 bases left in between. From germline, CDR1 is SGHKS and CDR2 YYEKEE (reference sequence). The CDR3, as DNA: TGTGCCAGCAGGACGGGTCTGGAGAGCGATATCTACGAGCAGTACTTC. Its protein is CASRTGLESDIYEQYF.

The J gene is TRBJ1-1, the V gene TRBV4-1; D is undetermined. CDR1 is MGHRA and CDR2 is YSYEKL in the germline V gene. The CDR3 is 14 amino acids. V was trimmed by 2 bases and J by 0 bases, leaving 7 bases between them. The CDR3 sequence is CASSQSRLNTEAFF. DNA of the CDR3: TGCGCCAGCAGCCAATCGAGGTTGAACACTGAAGCTTTCTTT.

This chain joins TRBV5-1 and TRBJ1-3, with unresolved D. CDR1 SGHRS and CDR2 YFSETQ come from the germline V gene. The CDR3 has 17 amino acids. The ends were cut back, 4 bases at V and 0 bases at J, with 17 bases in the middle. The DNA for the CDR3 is TGCGCCAGCAGCCCCACCCCACGGGATCTCTCTGGAAACACCATATATTTT. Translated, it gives CASSPTPRDLSGNTIYF. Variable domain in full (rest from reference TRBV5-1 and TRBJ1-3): KAGVTQTPRYLIKTRGQQVTLSCSPISGHRSVSWYQQTPGQGLQFLFEYFSETQRNKGNFPGRFSGRQFSNSRSEMNVSTLELGDSALYLCASSPTPRDLSGNTIYFGEGSWLTVV.

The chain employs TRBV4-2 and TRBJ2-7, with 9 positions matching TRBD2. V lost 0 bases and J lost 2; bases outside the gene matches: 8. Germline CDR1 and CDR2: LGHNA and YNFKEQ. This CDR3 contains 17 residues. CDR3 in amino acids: CASSQDRLAGLAYEQYF. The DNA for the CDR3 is TGTGCCAGCAGCCAAGATCGGCTAGCGGGGTTAGCCTACGAGCAGTACTTC.

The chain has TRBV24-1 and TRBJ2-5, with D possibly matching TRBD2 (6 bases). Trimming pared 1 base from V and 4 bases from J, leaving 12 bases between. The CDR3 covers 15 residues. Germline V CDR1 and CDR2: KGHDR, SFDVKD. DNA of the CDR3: TGTGCCACCAGTGATTTAGGGCAGGGAGGAGAGACCCAGTACTTC. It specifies CATSDLGQGGETQYF.

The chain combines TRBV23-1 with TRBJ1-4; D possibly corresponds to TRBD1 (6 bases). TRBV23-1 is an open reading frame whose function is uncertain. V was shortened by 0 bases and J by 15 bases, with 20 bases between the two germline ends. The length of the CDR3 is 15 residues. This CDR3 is CASSQSPTGSPRVFF. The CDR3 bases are TGCGCCAGCAGTCAATCTCCGACAGGATCACCGAGGGTGTTTTTT.

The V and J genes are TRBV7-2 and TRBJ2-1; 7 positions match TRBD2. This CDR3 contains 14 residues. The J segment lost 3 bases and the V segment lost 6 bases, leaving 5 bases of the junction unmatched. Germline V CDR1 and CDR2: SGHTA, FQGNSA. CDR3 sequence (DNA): TGTGCCAGCAGTCCGGGACTAAACTACAATGAGCAGTTCTTC. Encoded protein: CASSPGLNYNEQFF. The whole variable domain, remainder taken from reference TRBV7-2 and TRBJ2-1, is GAGVSQSPSNKVTEKGKDVELRCDPISGHTALYWYRQSLGQGLEFLIYFQGNSAPDKSGLPSDRFSAERTGGSVSTLTIQRTQQEDSAVYLCASSPGLNYNEQFFGPGTRLTVL.

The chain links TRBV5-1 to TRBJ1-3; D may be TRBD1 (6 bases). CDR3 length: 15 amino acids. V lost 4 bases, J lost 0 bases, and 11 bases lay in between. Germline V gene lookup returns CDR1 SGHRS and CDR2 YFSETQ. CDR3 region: CASSLGQNSGNTIYF. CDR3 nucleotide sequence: TGCGCCAGCAGCCTAGGACAGAACTCTGGAAACACCATATATTTT.

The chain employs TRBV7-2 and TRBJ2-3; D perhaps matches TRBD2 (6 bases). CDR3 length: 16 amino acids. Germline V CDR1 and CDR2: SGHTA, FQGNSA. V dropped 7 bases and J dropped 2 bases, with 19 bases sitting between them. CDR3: CASTLPGGGLTDTQYF. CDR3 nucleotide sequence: TGTGCCAGCACCCTCCCAGGCGGAGGGCTCACAGATACGCAGTATTTT.

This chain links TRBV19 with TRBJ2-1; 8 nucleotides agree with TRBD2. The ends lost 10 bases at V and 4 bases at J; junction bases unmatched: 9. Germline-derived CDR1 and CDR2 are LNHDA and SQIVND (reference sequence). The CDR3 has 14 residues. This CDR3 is CATNRGGPYNEQFF. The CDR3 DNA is TGTGCCACTAATCGGGGGGGACCTTACAATGAGCAGTTCTTC. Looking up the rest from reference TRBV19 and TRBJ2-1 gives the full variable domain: DGGITQSPKYLFRKEGQNVTLSCEQNLNHDAMYWYRQDPGQGLRLIYYSQIVNDFQKGDIAEGYSVSREKKESFPLTVTSAQKNPTAFYLCATNRGGPYNEQFFGPGTRLTVL.

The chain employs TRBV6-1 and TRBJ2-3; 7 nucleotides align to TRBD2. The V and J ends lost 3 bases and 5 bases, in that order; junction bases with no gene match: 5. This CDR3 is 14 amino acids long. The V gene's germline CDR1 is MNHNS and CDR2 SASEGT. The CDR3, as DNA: TGTGCCAGCAGTGAGGGAGGGCTCCAAGATACGCAGTATTTT. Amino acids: CASSEGGLQDTQYF.